This T cell receptor beta chain was sequenced in a study of T cell changes during pregnancy in multiple sclerosis. The table came from immunoSEQ multiplex PCR; TCRdb's copy has only in-frame clones and leaves some out. This table holds 45,000 to 55,000 clones, 80% to 95% found once. Germline V gene lookup returns CDR1 MNHEY and CDR2 SMNVEV (reference sequence). The CDR3 contains 14 residues. The V segment lost 5 bases and the J segment 5 bases; nucleotides outside the gene matches: 6. This receptor was obtained from a female donor with multiple sclerosis, enrolled in a pregnancy study. The gene calls are TRBV27 and TRBJ2-3, with 8 bases lining up with TRBD2. Sequences were derived from peripheral blood, sampled after pregnancy. DNA for the CDR3: TGTGCCAGCAGTACGGGACTAGTGATAGATACGCAGTATTTT. Its protein product is CASSTGLVIDTQYF.